This is a list of T cell receptor beta chains from one sample in a study of post-analysis software for immune sequencing data. TCRdb re-derived calls from the PCR reads in MiXCR, one entry per CDR3 protein. Counted here are roughly 800,000 distinct CDR3 sequences, 25% to 30% occurring once; the ten biggest clones make up more than 0.45%. What was sequenced was blood. Source of these receptors: a girl under 18 with multiple sclerosis. Both conserved end residues are part of each CDR3. The D gene is left open where the match is weak. Clone sizes are given selectively: once, few, many, or a class where the clone is expanded.

cdr3_aa: CASSHGGTREETQYF
cdr3_nt: TGCGCCAGCAGCCACGGCGGGACTAGGGAAGAGACCCAGTACTTC
v_call: TRBV4-1
d_call: TRBD2
j_call: TRBJ2-5
clone_size: few

cdr3_aa: CASSRDRSNSPLHF
cdr3_nt: TGTGCCAGCAGTAGGGACAGGTCCAATTCACCCCTCCACTTT
v_call: TRBV2
d_call: TRBD1
j_call: TRBJ1-6
clone_size: few

cdr3_aa: CSARGATPYWQFF
cdr3_nt: TGCAGTGCTAGAGGTGCGACCCCGTATTGGCAGTTCTTC
v_call: TRBV20-1
d_call: NA
j_call: TRBJ2-1
clone_size: NA

cdr3_aa: CASSDLLTGLSDEQFF
cdr3_nt: TGTGCCAGCAGTGATCTACTGACAGGGCTTTCGGATGAGCAGTTCTTC
v_call: TRBV25-1
d_call: TRBD1
j_call: TRBJ2-1
clone_size: few

cdr3_aa: CASRRLGGSPLHF
cdr3_nt: TGTGCCAGCAGACGCCTGGGTGGATCACCCCTCCACTTT
v_call: TRBV27
d_call: NA
j_call: TRBJ1-6
clone_size: NA

cdr3_aa: CASSIDGSPLHF
cdr3_nt: TGCGCCAGCAGCATAGATGGTTCACCCCTCCACTTT
v_call: TRBV5-1
d_call: NA
j_call: TRBJ1-6
clone_size: NA

cdr3_aa: CASPTSGEETRYF
cdr3_nt: TGTGCCAGCCCGACTAGCGGGGAAGAGACCCGGTACTTC
v_call: TRBV10-3
d_call: TRBD2
j_call: TRBJ2-5
clone_size: NA

cdr3_aa: CASSRNTYEQYF
cdr3_nt: TGTGCCAGCAGCCGAAACACCTACGAGCAGTACTTC
v_call: TRBV14
d_call: NA
j_call: TRBJ2-7
clone_size: few

cdr3_aa: CSARVVDRGHRDEQYF
cdr3_nt: TGCAGTGCTAGAGTTGTAGACAGGGGGCATAGGGACGAGCAGTACTTC
v_call: TRBV20-1
d_call: TRBD1
j_call: TRBJ2-7
clone_size: many

cdr3_aa: CSARLNLPSCNEQFF
cdr3_nt: TGCAGTGCTCGACTCAACCTCCCCTCCTGCAATGAGCAGTTCTTC
v_call: TRBV20-1
d_call: NA
j_call: TRBJ2-1
clone_size: NA

cdr3_aa: CASSLGTSGEQYF
cdr3_nt: TGTGCCAGCAGCTTAGGGACTAGCGGCGAGCAGTACTTC
v_call: TRBV7-9
d_call: TRBD2
j_call: TRBJ2-7
clone_size: few

cdr3_aa: CSARENGLAGVRETQYF
cdr3_nt: TGCAGTGCGAGAGAAAACGGACTAGCGGGAGTCAGGGAGACCCAGTACTTC
v_call: TRBV20-1
d_call: TRBD2
j_call: TRBJ2-5
clone_size: many

cdr3_aa: CSVGGQGLYGYTF
cdr3_nt: TGCAGCGTTGGCGGTCAGGGACTCTATGGCTACACCTTC
v_call: TRBV29-1
d_call: NA
j_call: TRBJ1-2
clone_size: many

cdr3_aa: CASSRGTGVDEKRFF
cdr3_nt: TGTGCCAGCAGCCGCGGGACAGGGGTAGATGAAAAACGGTTTTTT
v_call: TRBV3-1
d_call: TRBD1
j_call: TRBJ1-4
clone_size: NA

cdr3_aa: CASSLSRAEAFF
cdr3_nt: TGTGCCAGCAGCTTATCGAGAGCTGAAGCTTTCTTT
v_call: TRBV7-2
d_call: NA
j_call: TRBJ1-1
clone_size: few

cdr3_aa: CASSPGGPPGTQYF
cdr3_nt: TGCGCCAGCAGCCCCGGGGGCCCACCGGGGACCCAGTACTTC
v_call: TRBV5-1
d_call: NA
j_call: TRBJ2-5
clone_size: few

cdr3_aa: CASRLTDASYEQYF
cdr3_nt: TGTGCCAGCAGGTTGACAGACGCCTCCTACGAGCAGTACTTC
v_call: TRBV6-5
d_call: NA
j_call: TRBJ2-7
clone_size: NA

cdr3_aa: CASSLPVTDTQYF
cdr3_nt: TGTGCCAGCAGCTTACCGGTCACAGATACGCAGTATTTT
v_call: TRBV7-2
d_call: NA
j_call: TRBJ2-3
clone_size: few

cdr3_aa: CATRGDRAEQYF
cdr3_nt: TGTGCCACCAGGGGGGACAGGGCCGAGCAGTACTTC
v_call: TRBV6-5
d_call: TRBD1
j_call: TRBJ2-7
clone_size: few

cdr3_aa: CASSSASSSGANVLTF
cdr3_nt: TGTGCCAGCAGTTCGGCCAGTAGCTCTGGGGCCAACGTCCTGACTTTC
v_call: TRBV6-5
d_call: NA
j_call: TRBJ2-6
clone_size: few

cdr3_aa: CASSLFSAGVNTGELFF
cdr3_nt: TGTGCCAGCAGCTTATTTTCAGCGGGGGTTAACACCGGGGAGCTGTTTTTT
v_call: TRBV7-8
d_call: TRBD2
j_call: TRBJ2-2
clone_size: NA

cdr3_aa: CASSRGQLSGANVLTF
cdr3_nt: TGTGCCAGCAGCCGGGGACAGCTCTCTGGGGCCAACGTCCTGACTTTC
v_call: TRBV13
d_call: TRBD1
j_call: TRBJ2-6
clone_size: few

cdr3_aa: CASREERLGDNEQFF
cdr3_nt: TGTGCCAGCAGGGAAGAACGTCTAGGAGACAATGAGCAGTTCTTC
v_call: TRBV6-1
d_call: NA
j_call: TRBJ2-1
clone_size: NA

cdr3_aa: CASSLGQGNTGELFF
cdr3_nt: TGTGCCAGCAGCTTAGGACAGGGGAACACCGGGGAGCTGTTTTTT
v_call: TRBV7-9
d_call: TRBD1
j_call: TRBJ2-2
clone_size: NA

cdr3_aa: CASSSDSAIRSEQYF
cdr3_nt: TGTGCCAGCAGCTCGGACTCCGCTATTAGAAGCGAGCAGTACTTC
v_call: TRBV11-2
d_call: NA
j_call: TRBJ2-7
clone_size: NA

cdr3_aa: CSMTPNTEAFF
cdr3_nt: TGCAGTATGACCCCGAACACTGAAGCTTTCTTT
v_call: TRBV20-1
d_call: NA
j_call: TRBJ1-1
clone_size: few

cdr3_aa: CATSDWDRNYGYTF
cdr3_nt: TGTGCCACCAGTGATTGGGACCGGAACTATGGCTACACCTTC
v_call: TRBV24-1
d_call: NA
j_call: TRBJ1-2
clone_size: few

cdr3_aa: CSARFDTTAYEQYF
cdr3_nt: TGCAGTGCTAGATTCGACACGACGGCCTACGAGCAGTACTTC
v_call: TRBV20-1
d_call: NA
j_call: TRBJ2-7
clone_size: NA

cdr3_aa: CASSLEGTGYEKLFF
cdr3_nt: TGTGCCAGCAGCTTAGAAGGGACAGGGTATGAAAAACTGTTTTTT
v_call: TRBV7-2
d_call: TRBD1
j_call: TRBJ1-4
clone_size: NA

cdr3_aa: CASSLVLANEQFF
cdr3_nt: TGCGCCAGCAGCTTGGTACTAGCTAATGAGCAGTTCTTC
v_call: TRBV5-1
d_call: NA
j_call: TRBJ2-1
clone_size: NA

cdr3_aa: CASSLGLAGGVDTQYF
cdr3_nt: TGTGCCAGCAGCCTAGGACTAGCGGGAGGGGTGGATACGCAGTATTTT
v_call: TRBV3-1
d_call: TRBD2
j_call: TRBJ2-3
clone_size: NA

cdr3_aa: CSAGRVRGLNEQFF
cdr3_nt: TGCAGTGCTGGAAGAGTTCGGGGGTTGAATGAGCAGTTCTTC
v_call: TRBV20-1
d_call: NA
j_call: TRBJ2-1
clone_size: NA